The 21 T cell receptor beta chains presented below share a single source sample, sequenced in a study of vaccination effects on CD4 cells after COVID-19. The data were produced by immunoSEQ multiplex PCR, yet TCRdb's version contains in-frame clones alone and is incomplete. Among tens of thousands of clones listed, about 70% were seen once. Researchers isolated CD4+ T cells once less than 13 days of culture had elapsed. Their antigen targets remain unknown. The sample here was CD4+ T cells from PBMCs cultured without peptide, taken before COVID-19 vaccination. These receptors were obtained from a human donor who received a COVID-19 vaccine.

CDR3 DNA sequence: TGTGCCATCAGTGGGTTAGGGGCAGATACGCAGTATTTT. This translates into CAISGLGADTQYF. This chain connects TRBV10-3 to TRBJ2-3; perhaps TRBD1 as D (5 bases). Germline CDR1 and CDR2: ENHRY and SYGVKD. V was pared by 4 bases and J by 4 bases, with 9 bases between. This CDR3 has 13 residues.

The chain couples TRBV5-1 to TRBJ2-5; 12 nucleotides agree with TRBD2. This CDR3 is built from 15 residues. The trim removed 0 bases at V and 5 bases at J, leaving 2 bases unmatched. The germline gives CDR1 SGHRS, CDR2 YFSETQ. The CDR3 is CASSLGTSGIETQYF. In DNA, the CDR3 is TGCGCCAGCAGCTTGGGGACTAGCGGGATTGAGACCCAGTACTTC.

This clone has a handful of counts. V and J are TRBV19 and TRBJ1-2, with D possibly being TRBD1 (5 bases). The V gene lost 10 bases and the J gene lost 4 bases, with 16 bases spanning the gap. Germline lookup yields CDR1 LNHDA and CDR2 SQIVND (reference sequence). The CDR3 contains 13 residues. The CDR3 DNA reads TGTGCCACCAGGGCGACAGTCCCCTATGGCTACACCTTC. Its translation: CATRATVPYGYTF.

The V call is TRBV6-5, the J call TRBJ1-5, with 7 bases lining up with TRBD1. The CDR3 has 13 amino acids. Germline CDR1 is MNHEY and CDR2 is SVGAGI. The V gene end was trimmed by 5 bases and the J gene end by 4 bases; junction bases not matched to a gene: 2. CDR3 in amino acids: CASSPGGNQPQHF. The DNA for the CDR3 is TGTGCCAGCAGTCCAGGGGGGAATCAGCCCCAGCATTTT.

The chain recombines TRBV3-1 (or the pseudogene TRBV3-2) with TRBJ1-6; perhaps TRBD1 as D (6 bases). Deletions cut 1 base from V and 10 bases from J, with 11 bases between. Germline values: CDR1 LGHDT, CDR2 YNNKEL (reference sequence). The CDR3 is 14 amino acids. This CDR3 is CASSQGGGQSPLHF. The CDR3 DNA is TGTGCCAGCAGCCAAGGGGGAGGACAGTCACCCCTCCACTTT.

This rearrangement joins TRBV7-9 to TRBJ1-5, with D perhaps TRBD1 (5 bases). The germline V gene encodes CDR1 SEHNR and CDR2 FQNEAQ (reference sequence). V was shortened by 5 bases and J by 0 bases, with 11 bases between the two germline ends. The CDR3 contains 15 residues. The CDR3 DNA sequence: TGTGCCAGCAGCCTGGGACCGAATAGCAATCAGCCCCAGCATTTT. The encoded protein is CASSLGPNSNQPQHF.

The V gene is TRBV7-8, the J gene TRBJ2-5; D unclear. CDR1 and CDR2 from the germline V gene are SGHVS and FQNEAQ. Deletions cut 2 bases from V and 2 bases from J, with 9 bases between. The CDR3 loop spans 14 amino acids. The CDR3 nucleotides read TGTGCCAGCAGCTTAATGGGGAAACAAGAGACCCAGTACTTC. This gives the protein CASSLMGKQETQYF. Looking up the rest from reference TRBV7-8 and TRBJ2-5 gives the full variable domain: GAGVSQSPRYKVAKRGQDVALRCDPISGHVSLFWYQQALGQGPEFLTYFQNEAQLDKSGLPSDRFFAERPEGSVSTLKIQRTQQEDSAVYLCASSLMGKQETQYFGPGTRLLVL.

The chain combines TRBV4-1 with TRBJ1-5; D is uncertain. CDR1 is MGHRA, CDR2 YSYEKL, per germline. The CDR3 totals 17 residues. V was trimmed by 0 bases and J by 3 bases, leaving 15 bases between them. The CDR3 here is CASSQDRSFSFNQPQHF. DNA for the CDR3: TGCGCCAGCAGCCAAGATCGGTCCTTTTCTTTCAATCAGCCCCAGCATTTT.

The V and J genes are TRBV5-1 and TRBJ1-5; 8 nucleotides agree with TRBD1. Germline values: CDR1 SGHRS, CDR2 YFSETQ. Unmatched junction bases numbered 1, after V lost 2 bases and J lost 0 bases. The length of the CDR3 is 15 residues. The CDR3, as DNA: TGCGCCAGCAGCTTCGACAGGGGTAGCAATCAGCCCCAGCATTTT. Translated: CASSFDRGSNQPQHF.

The rearrangement joins TRBV20-1 to TRBJ1-2; D not certain. The germline V and J ends were trimmed by 5 bases and 4 bases, with 8 bases remaining between them. The CDR3 is 11 residues long. Germline V gene lookup returns CDR1 DFQATT and CDR2 SNEGSKA (reference sequence). In DNA form, the CDR3 reads TGCAGTGCTGCTGACATCTATGGCTACACCTTC. Its protein is CSAADIYGYTF.

The rearrangement joins TRBV6-1 to TRBJ1-1; D unclear. Germline V gene sequence: CDR1 MNHNS, CDR2 SASEGT. The length of the CDR3 is 14 residues. The germline V and J ends were trimmed by 3 bases and 2 bases, with 10 bases remaining between them. The CDR3 region is CASSEGWGNTEAFF. The CDR3 bases are TGTGCCAGCAGTGAGGGATGGGGTAACACTGAAGCTTTCTTT.

The genes are TRBV6-1 and TRBJ2-3; no clear D gene. CDR3 length: 16 residues. Per the germline V gene, CDR1 is MNHNS and CDR2 is SASEGT. V gave up 3 bases and J gave up 2 bases, with 15 bases separating them. CDR3 sequence (DNA): TGTGCCAGCAGTGACGGGTGGGCCAGAAACACAGATACGCAGTATTTT. It is translated as CASSDGWARNTDTQYF.

V and J are TRBV12-5 and TRBJ1-5; no reliable D call. CDR3 length: 13 amino acids. Trimming left V 4 bases short and J 5 bases short, with 9 bases between. Germline V gives CDR1 LGHNT, CDR2 FRNRAP. The CDR3 loop reads CASGWGKDQPQHF. In DNA, the CDR3 is TGTGCTAGTGGTTGGGGAAAAGATCAGCCCCAGCATTTT.

The V gene is TRBV3-1 (or the pseudogene TRBV3-2), the J gene TRBJ1-1; tentatively, D is TRBD1 (5 bases). Germline CDR1 reads LGHDT; CDR2 reads YNNKEL (reference sequence). V lost 3 bases and J 7 bases, leaving 18 bases between the germline ends. This CDR3 comprises 15 residues. The CDR3 bases are TGTGCCAGCAGCCAGTGGGGGGGTGGACGTGGTGAAGCTTTCTTT. Its protein product is CASSQWGGGRGEAFF.

In this sample, this clone turned up once. The chain joins TRBV21-1 to TRBJ2-5. TRBV21-1 is a pseudogene locus. CDR3 length equals 10 residues. CDR3 bases: TGTGCCAGCAGCAGAGAGACCCAGTACTTC. This codes for CASSRETQYF.

V is TRBV10-2 and J is TRBJ2-1, with TRBD2 matching 11 bases. Germline V gene sequence: CDR1 WSHSY, CDR2 SAAADI. CDR3 length: 14 residues. V was pared by 11 bases and J by 5 bases, with 8 bases of the junction left unmatched. The CDR3 loop reads CAGKLAGENNEQFF. The CDR3 nucleotides read TGCGCCGGGAAACTAGCGGGGGAGAACAATGAGCAGTTCTTC.

V and J are TRBV6-5 and TRBJ2-1; 7 bases align to TRBD1. Germline-derived CDR1 and CDR2 are MNHEY and SVGAGI. V trimming: 6 bases; J trimming: 6 bases; junction bases outside the gene matches: 8. The CDR3 consists of 14 residues. CDR3 nucleotides: TGTGCCAGCAGACCTCCGGGACAGTTCAATGAGCAGTTCTTC. As protein: CASRPPGQFNEQFF.

The V and J genes are TRBV2 and TRBJ2-1; 7 positions agree with TRBD1. From germline, CDR1 is SNHLY and CDR2 FYNNEI. The CDR3 runs to 16 residues. The V and J ends lost 8 bases and 0 bases, in that order; junction bases with no gene match: 10. The CDR3 reads CASGDYRGTSYNEQFF. For the CDR3, the DNA is TGTGCCAGCGGCGACTACAGGGGTACCTCCTACAATGAGCAGTTCTTC.

This rearrangement joins TRBV12-3 or TRBV12-4 to TRBJ2-7; D is unclear. V was trimmed by 1 base and J by 3 bases, leaving 7 bases between them. The CDR3 spans 13 residues. CDR3 region: CASSLEYNYEQYF. DNA of the CDR3: TGTGCCAGCAGTTTAGAATACAACTACGAGCAGTACTTC.

In its sample, this clone was seen a few times. The V call is TRBV4-1, the J call TRBJ2-5, with 9 bases identical to TRBD1. Germline CDR1 is MGHRA and CDR2 is YSYEKL. This CDR3 comprises 16 residues. V shed 5 bases, J shed 2 bases, and the junction held 9 bases outside the gene matches. CDR3 nucleotides: TGCGCCAGCAGCTCGACCTCCGGGACAGGGCAAGAGACCCAGTACTTC. Protein sequence: CASSSTSGTGQETQYF.

CDR3 bases: TGTGCCAGCAGCGGCAGGGACACACTATACGAGCAGTACTTC. It encodes CASSGRDTLYEQYF. The rearrangement links TRBV9 to TRBJ2-7, with D perhaps matching TRBD1 (6 bases). The CDR3 has 14 residues. V was trimmed by 3 bases and J by 4 bases, leaving 14 bases between them. Germline CDR1 and CDR2: SGDLS and YYNGEE.